This record covers a single T cell receptor (beta chain). What it binds is unknown. The sample is drawn from a study of cytomegalovirus exposure and HLA in healthy donors. Regarding the study as a whole: Presence/absence analyses rested on an assumption that sequencing depth was roughly uniform across donors. Further analysis was carried out later, and it showed several of the most significant clusters appearing linked to common viral pathogens. In vitro confirmation showed a few CMV-associated chains to be CMV antigen specific. In an earlier analysis, about 87% or about 30%: the productive usage of most TCR beta V segments.

Both 60 Vbeta primers and 13 Jbeta primers went into the PCR. Sequencing was performed with immunoSEQ multiplex PCR; in TCRdb, only in-frame clones are kept and a portion is missing. The profile shows roughly 200,000 clones, over 75% of them singletons. This clonotype originated in a man aged 60-69 years in good health and CMV-seronegative. The sample taken for sequencing was PBMCs.

This CDR3 reads CASSLLGVGELFF. The CDR3 DNA sequence: TGCGCCAGCAGCTTGTTAGGGGTCGGGGAGCTGTTTTTT. V is TRBV5-1 and J is TRBJ2-2; tentative D call: TRBD1 (5 bases). This CDR3 has 13 residues. Germline V gene data show CDR1 as SGHRS and CDR2 as YFSETQ. V lost 1 base to trimming and J lost 7 bases, with 8 bases between them.